This T cell receptor beta chain was captured in a study of T cells after yellow fever vaccination (dated by TCRdb to between 2018 and 2020). Looking at the study overall: The SMART-Seq v4 Ultra Low Input RNA kit was used to prepare libraries from fractions with low cell numbers. To follow T-cell clones before and after primary and booster YFV17D yellow fever vaccination, bulk TCR alpha and beta repertoires were sequenced over time. Blood was collected at multiple timepoints before and after primary and secondary immunization, and bulk PBMC replicates and cell subsets were isolated. The cohort comprised two healthy male donors, one aged 18 to 30 and one aged 30 to 40 years.

Interpreted using the paper, the treatment or condition label stands for: live attenuated yellow fever vaccine strain. A standard Ficoll-Paque protocol was used to isolate PBMCs from peripheral blood. Dynabeads CD4 and CD8 positive selection kits were used to isolate the CD4 and CD8 T-cell fractions. TriZol was used to extract RNA from bulk PBMCs, from CD4 and CD8 fractions, and from dextramer-positive and dextramer-negative fractions. Sequencing relied on an Illumina NovaSeq 6000. TCR cDNA was synthesized by 5'RACE template switching, which introduced a universal primer site and unique molecular identifiers. Priming for cDNA synthesis came from both the TCR alpha and TCR beta constant segments. Library amplification involved two PCR steps, and the second step added sample barcodes and sequencing adapters. Sequencing of the libraries was done on either Illumina HiSeq 2500 (2x100 bp) or NovaSeq (2x150 bp). For the original study's pipeline: MIGEC handled demultiplexing of reads and collapsing into UMI consensus sequences, while MiXCR performed V(D)J alignment. Vaccine-responding clonotypes were defined with edgeR using replicate PBMC samples, requiring FDR below 0.01 and a log2 fold change above 5 up to day 15. Bulk clonotypes were assigned CD4 or CD8 identity according to which sequenced CD4 or CD8 repertoire held them at higher abundance. The public reads were quality trimmed at Q25 with fastp and then assembled into clones with MiXCR by TCRdb, keeping productive beta chains. Each record represents a unique CDR3 protein, reported with the most common genes and DNA among its rows. TCRdb's processing, not the authors', yielded these V and J calls. This sample gives around 100,000 distinct CDR3 sequences in total; approximately 5.5% of them show up just once. In total, the top ten clones hold roughly two fifths of the sample.

General findings and caveats noted by the study authors: Compared with the primary T-cell response, the secondary T-cell response was weaker but faster, peaking on day 5 rather than day 15. A small fraction of clonotypes showed up in both the CD4 and CD8 compartments, probably as a result of convergent recombination. Computational filtering was needed because FACS-sorted repertoires could contain abundant contaminating clonotypes from the bulk population. Because the study included only a couple of donors, the extent to which the findings can be generalized is limited. Most clones expanded after primary vaccination were re-detected after the booster (almost 97% of CD4 and approximately 88% of CD8), suggesting broad memory maintenance.

The CDR3, cysteine through phenylalanine, is 18 amino acids long. CDR3 DNA is the only sequence kept; it has 54 bases, read in frame from the first base. For CDR1 and CDR2, the germline V gene lists SGHRS and YFSETQ. V loses 2 bases at its end and J loses 4 bases; junction bases beyond the gene matches: 14. As for this clonotype: What this receptor recognizes is not known. No quality values exist for individual bases; no much larger clone is one base distant.

In this chain, TRBV5-1 is recombined with TRBJ2-2; a stretch of 7 junction bases matches TRBD1. Sequenced material: CD8+ T cells sorted from PBMCs, taken 10 days after the yellow fever booster vaccination. This sequence was found in a man between 18 and 35 years old who received the YFV17D yellow fever vaccine. The DNA sequence is given as TGCGCCAGCAGCTTCACCACCTACCGACAGGGACCCACCGGGGAGCTGTTTTTT. It specifies CASSFTTYRQGPTGELFF.